These 2 T cell receptor beta chains were sequenced from one sample in a study of control samples from healthy donors and cancer patients. Repertoires were generated with immunoSEQ multiplex PCR, while TCRdb's copy carries only in-frame clones and drops some. The table shows approximately 230,000 clones, with about 80% occurring only once. Sequencing input: PBMCs. These TCRs come from an older woman with lung cancer.

The chain joins TRBV5-4 to TRBJ2-3; tentative D call: TRBD2 (5 bases). Germline V gives CDR1 SGHNT, CDR2 YYREEE (reference sequence). This CDR3 is 15 amino acids long. Trimming pared 2 bases from V and 0 bases from J, leaving 10 bases between. CDR3 protein: CASSLAASSTDTQYF. CDR3 sequence (DNA): TGTGCCAGCAGCTTAGCGGCTTCTAGCACAGATACGCAGTATTTT.

The V and J genes are TRBV6-2 or TRBV6-3 and TRBJ1-5; 9 bases agree with TRBD1. This CDR3 region has 14 residues. Trimming cost V 6 bases and J 5 bases; bases outside gene matches: 5. Germline CDR1 is MNHEY and CDR2 is SVGEGT. The CDR3 region is CASSSGTGYQPQHF. Written as DNA, the CDR3 is TGTGCCAGCAGCTCCGGGACAGGGTATCAGCCCCAGCATTTT.